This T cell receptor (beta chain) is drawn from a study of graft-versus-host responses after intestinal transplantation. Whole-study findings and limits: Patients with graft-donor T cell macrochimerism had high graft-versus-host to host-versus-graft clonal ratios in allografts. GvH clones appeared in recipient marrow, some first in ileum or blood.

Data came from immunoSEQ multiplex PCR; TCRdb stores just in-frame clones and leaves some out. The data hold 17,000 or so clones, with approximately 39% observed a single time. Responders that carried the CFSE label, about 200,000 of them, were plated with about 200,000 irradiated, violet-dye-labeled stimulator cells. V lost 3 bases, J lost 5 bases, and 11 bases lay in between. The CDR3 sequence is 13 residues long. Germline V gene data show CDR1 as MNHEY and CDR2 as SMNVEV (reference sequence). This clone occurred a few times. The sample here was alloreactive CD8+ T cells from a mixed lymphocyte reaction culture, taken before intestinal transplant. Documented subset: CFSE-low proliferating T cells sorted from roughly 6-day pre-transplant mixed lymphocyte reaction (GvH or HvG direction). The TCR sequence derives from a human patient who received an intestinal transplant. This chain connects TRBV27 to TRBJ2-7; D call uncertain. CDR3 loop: CASSLQGPHEQYF. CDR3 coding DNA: TGTGCCAGCAGTTTGCAAGGCCCCCACGAGCAGTACTTC.